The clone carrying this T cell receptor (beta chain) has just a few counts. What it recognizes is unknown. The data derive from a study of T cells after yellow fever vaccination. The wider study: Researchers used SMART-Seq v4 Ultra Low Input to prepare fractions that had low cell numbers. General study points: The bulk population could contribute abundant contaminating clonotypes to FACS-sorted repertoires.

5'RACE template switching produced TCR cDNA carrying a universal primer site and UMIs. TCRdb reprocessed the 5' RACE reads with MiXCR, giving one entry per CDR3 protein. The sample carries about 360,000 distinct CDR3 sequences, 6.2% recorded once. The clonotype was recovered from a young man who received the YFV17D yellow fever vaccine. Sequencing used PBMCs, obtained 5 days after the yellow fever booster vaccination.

DNA of the CDR3: TGCAGTGCTAGAAGGGGATTTATGAATGAGCAGTTCTTC. This codes for CSARRGFMNEQFF. The V and J genes are TRBV20-1 and TRBJ2-1; weak D call: TRBD1 (5 bases). Germline V CDR1 and CDR2: DFQATT, SNEGSKA (reference sequence). The CDR3 is made up of 13 amino acids. Trimming removed 2 bases from V and 7 bases from J, with 12 bases in between.